This T cell receptor (beta chain) was profiled in a study of T-cell memory formation after mild COVID-19. The overall study: TCR clusters were largely donor specific. Overall study results and limits: That cross-reactive memory joined was suggested by some responding clones appearing in pre-infection memory. Clones that contracted from day 15 to 85 were balanced CD4/CD8, while later expanders leaned CD4+.

This CDR3 is built from 15 residues. Trimming took off 2 bases at V and 1 base at J, with 9 bases between the two ends. CDR1 SGHAT and CDR2 FQNNGV come from the germline V gene. Concerning this clonotype itself: Its specificity is unknown.

TCRdb re-derived calls from the 5' RACE reads in MiXCR, one entry per CDR3 protein. The repertoire holds about 250,000 distinct CDR3 sequences, with over 15% as singletons. The sample taken for sequencing was PBMCs or a T cell subset sorted from them (not recorded which). The V and J genes are TRBV11-2 and TRBJ2-1; no reliable D call. The receptor was isolated from a man aged 18-30 years who had mild COVID-19 (a few samples of this study predate the infection). Cell type and time point are not known. Here the CDR3 reads CASSLLVRSYNEQFF. CDR3 nucleotide sequence: TGTGCCAGCAGCTTACTAGTCCGATCCTACAATGAGCAGTTCTTC. The variable domain in full, completed from reference TRBV11-2 and TRBJ2-1, reads EAGVAQSPRYKIIEKRQSVAFWCNPISGHATLYWYQQILGQGPKLLIQFQNNGVVDDSQLPKDRFSAERLKGVDSTLKIQPAKLEDSAVYLCASSLLVRSYNEQFFGPGTRLTVL.